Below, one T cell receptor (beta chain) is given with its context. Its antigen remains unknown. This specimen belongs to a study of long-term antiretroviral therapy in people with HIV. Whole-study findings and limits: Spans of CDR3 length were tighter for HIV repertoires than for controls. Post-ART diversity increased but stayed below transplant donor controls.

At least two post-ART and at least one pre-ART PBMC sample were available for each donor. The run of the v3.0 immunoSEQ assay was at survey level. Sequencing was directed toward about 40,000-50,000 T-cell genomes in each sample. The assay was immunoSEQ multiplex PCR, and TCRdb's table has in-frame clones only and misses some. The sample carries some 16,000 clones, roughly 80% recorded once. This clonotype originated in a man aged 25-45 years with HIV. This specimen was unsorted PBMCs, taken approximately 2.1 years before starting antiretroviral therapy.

This chain's CDR3 is CASIAAAGSAKNIQYF. The CDR3 DNA is TGTGCCAGCATTGCGGCGGCAGGGTCGGCCAAAAACATTCAGTACTTC. The gene calls are TRBV28 and TRBJ2-4; possibly TRBD1 for D (5 bases). The CDR3 length is 16 residues. Trimming removed 7 bases from V and 1 base from J, with 17 bases in between. Germline V gene lookup returns CDR1 MDHEN and CDR2 SYDVKM.